This T cell receptor beta chain comes out of a study of blood T cell repertoires in COVID-19 (TCRdb year 2020). In terms of the full investigation: Collaborator samples came from the United States, Italy and Spain and covered acute and convalescent phases of COVID-19. The material from the prospective study consisted of cDNA or gDNA derived from T cells, B-cell-depleted T cells, or PBMCs. The dataset comprised deeply sampled blood TCRbeta repertoires from subjects exposed to, actively infected with, or recovered from COVID-19. The repertoires were made available in a free public database intended to serve as a resource for research on the immune response to SARS-CoV-2. Samples came from the ongoing ImmuneRACE study (first 160 participants) plus 1,254 subjects from 6 global collaborators. The sample metadata nearly always contained a de-identified subject ID, COVID-19 status, age in years and sex. Where available, HLA class I and class II types were obtained from metadata supplied by the sample provider rather than from assay-based typing.

V is pruned by 5 bases and J by 5 bases, leaving 10 bases of the junction without a gene match. The CDR3 holds 15 amino acids from the cysteine to the phenylalanine. Of all the DNA, just the CDR3 is kept, 45 bases in frame from base 1. CDR1 and CDR2 were assigned from the germline V gene as SGHRS and YFSETQ. TCRbeta CDR3 regions were amplified from genomic DNA by means of the immunoSEQ Assay, a bias-controlled multiplex PCR. The authors processed their data as follows. Nucleated cell counts per sample were estimated from amplification of reference gene primers within the assay. Sequence reads were collapsed and filtered to measure the absolute abundance of every unique TCRbeta CDR3 rearrangement. For each sample, productive Simpson clonality was calculated as the square root of Simpson's diversity index over productive rearrangements. TCRdb carries this immuneACCESS record with in-frame sequences only. Its versions omit some clonotypes, under half of them owing to an unresolved V gene in the studies checked, with the rest unexplained. V and J calls plus clone size are reproduced from that table; the DNA served to infer D and trimming. This sample gives 85,000 to 130,000 clones in total; 70% to 80% of them show up just once. The ten largest clones capture less than 1% of the sample.

The research as a whole found: How much clinical and demographic metadata was included differed by source and by participant, and the metadata was provided uncurated.

Comment on this clone: Its target antigen remains unknown. Per-nucleotide qualities are absent, and no much larger clonotype sits a single base away.

Collaborating institutions collected whole blood in K2EDTA tubes following their own protocols. For TCRbeta analysis, collaborators shipped samples in one of three forms: frozen whole blood, isolated PBMCs, or DNA extracted from either of those sample types. Sequencing used peripheral blood. This sequence was found in a human donor with acute or convalescent COVID-19. The donor label of this sample is uncertain. The sequence joins TRBV5-1 to TRBJ1-1, with 9 central nucleotides matching TRBD1. The DNA is TGCGCCAGCAGGGGTATGACAGGGGGGTCTACTGAAGCTTTCTTT. This gives the protein CASRGMTGGSTEAFF.